This T cell receptor beta chain was captured in a study of blood T cell repertoires in COVID-19. Trimming took 2 bases from V and 4 from J, leaving 12 bases between them. CDR3 size: 16 residues. Germline V gives CDR1 SGHTA, CDR2 FQGNSA. Clones were read by immunoSEQ multiplex PCR, and TCRdb kept only the in-frame ones, dropping some. The sample yields approximately 170,000 clones, roughly 84% seen once. J is TRBJ1-6 and V is TRBV7-2, with no clear D. Sequencing used peripheral blood. The TCR sequence derives from an older man with active or convalescent COVID-19. The CDR3 bases are TGTGCCAGCAGCTTATCGGCAGGCAGTTATAATTCACCCCTCCACTTT. Translating gives CASSLSAGSYNSPLHF.